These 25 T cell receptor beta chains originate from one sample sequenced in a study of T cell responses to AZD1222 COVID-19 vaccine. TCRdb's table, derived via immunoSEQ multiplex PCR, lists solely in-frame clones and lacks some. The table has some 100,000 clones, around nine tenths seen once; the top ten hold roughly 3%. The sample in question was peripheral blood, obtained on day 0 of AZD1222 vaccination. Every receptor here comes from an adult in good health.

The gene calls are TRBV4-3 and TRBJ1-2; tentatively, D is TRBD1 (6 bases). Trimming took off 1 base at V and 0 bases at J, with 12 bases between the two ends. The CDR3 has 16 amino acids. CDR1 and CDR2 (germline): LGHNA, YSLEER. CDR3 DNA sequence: TGCGCCAGCAGCCAAGTACGGGACAAAACTAACTATGGCTACACCTTC. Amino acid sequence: CASSQVRDKTNYGYTF.

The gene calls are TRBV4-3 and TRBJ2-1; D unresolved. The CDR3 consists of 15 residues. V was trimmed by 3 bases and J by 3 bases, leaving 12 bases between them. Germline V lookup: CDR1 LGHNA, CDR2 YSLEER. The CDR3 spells CASSHYVWNYNEQFF. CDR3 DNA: TGCGCCAGCAGCCATTACGTGTGGAACTACAATGAGCAGTTCTTC.

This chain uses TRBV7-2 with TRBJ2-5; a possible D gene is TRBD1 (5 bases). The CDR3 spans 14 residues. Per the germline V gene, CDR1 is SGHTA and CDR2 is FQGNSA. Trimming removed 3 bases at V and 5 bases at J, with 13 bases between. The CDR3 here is CASSFRRQSETQYF. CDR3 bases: TGTGCCAGCAGCTTTAGGCGACAGTCGGAGACCCAGTACTTC.

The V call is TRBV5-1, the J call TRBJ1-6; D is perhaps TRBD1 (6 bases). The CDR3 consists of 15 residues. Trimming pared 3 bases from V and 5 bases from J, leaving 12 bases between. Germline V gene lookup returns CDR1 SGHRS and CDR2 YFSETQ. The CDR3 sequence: CASSSLRDNNSPLHF. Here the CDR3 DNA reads TGCGCCAGCAGCTCCTTGAGGGACAATAATTCACCCCTCCACTTT.

CDR3 sequence reads: CASSFQGTQETQYF. The CDR3 bases are TGTGCCAGCAGCTTTCAAGGGACGCAAGAGACCCAGTACTTC. The chain carries TRBV7-9 and TRBJ2-5; D might be TRBD1 or TRBD2, each matching 5 bases. The length of the CDR3 is 14 residues. Per germline, CDR1 SEHNR and CDR2 FQNEAQ (reference sequence). V shed 3 bases and J shed 2 bases, with 10 bases lying between them.

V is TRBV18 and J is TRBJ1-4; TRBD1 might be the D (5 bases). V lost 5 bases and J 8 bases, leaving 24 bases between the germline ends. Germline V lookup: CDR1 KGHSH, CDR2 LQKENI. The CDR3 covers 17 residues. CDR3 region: CASSAYSPGPPGEKLFF. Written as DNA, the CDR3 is TGTGCCAGCTCAGCCTACTCACCGGGGCCCCCGGGAGAAAAACTGTTTTTT.

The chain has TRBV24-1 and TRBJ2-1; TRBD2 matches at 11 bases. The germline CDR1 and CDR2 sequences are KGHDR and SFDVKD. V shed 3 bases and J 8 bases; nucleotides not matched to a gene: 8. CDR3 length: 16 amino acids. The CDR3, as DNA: TGTGCCACCAGTGATGACCGACTAGCGGGGAAGGATGAGCAGTTCTTC. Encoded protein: CATSDDRLAGKDEQFF.

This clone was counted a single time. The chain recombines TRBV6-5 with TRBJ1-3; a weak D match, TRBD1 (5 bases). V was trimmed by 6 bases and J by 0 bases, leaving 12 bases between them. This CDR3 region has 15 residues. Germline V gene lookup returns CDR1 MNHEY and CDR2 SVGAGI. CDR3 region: CASSLGGFSGNTIYF. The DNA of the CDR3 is TGTGCCAGCAGCCTTGGGGGGTTCTCTGGAAACACCATATATTTT.

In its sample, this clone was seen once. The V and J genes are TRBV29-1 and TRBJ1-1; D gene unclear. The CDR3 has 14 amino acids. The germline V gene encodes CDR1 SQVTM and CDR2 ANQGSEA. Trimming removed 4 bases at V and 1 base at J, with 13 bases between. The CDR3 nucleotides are TGCAGCGTTGCTATTGACCCTACGAACACTGAAGCTTTCTTT. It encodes CSVAIDPTNTEAFF.

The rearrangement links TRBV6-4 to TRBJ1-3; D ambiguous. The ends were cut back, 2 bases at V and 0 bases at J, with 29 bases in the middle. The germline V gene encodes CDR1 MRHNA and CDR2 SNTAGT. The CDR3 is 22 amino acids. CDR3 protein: CASSDQPNQAPKADHSGNTIYF. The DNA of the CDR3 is TGTGCCAGCAGTGACCAACCAAATCAGGCCCCGAAGGCCGATCACTCTGGAAACACCATATATTTT.

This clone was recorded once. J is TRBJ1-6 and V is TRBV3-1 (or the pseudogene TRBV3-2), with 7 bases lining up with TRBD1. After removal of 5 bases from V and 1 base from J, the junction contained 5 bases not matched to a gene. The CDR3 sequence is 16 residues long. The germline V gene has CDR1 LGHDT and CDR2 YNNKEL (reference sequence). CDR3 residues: CASSTQGQSYNSPLHF. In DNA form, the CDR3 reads TGTGCCAGCAGCACCCAGGGACAGTCCTATAATTCACCCCTCCACTTT.

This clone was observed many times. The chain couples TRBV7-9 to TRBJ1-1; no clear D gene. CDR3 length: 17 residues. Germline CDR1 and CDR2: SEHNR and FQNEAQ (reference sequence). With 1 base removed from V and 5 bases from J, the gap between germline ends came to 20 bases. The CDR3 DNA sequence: TGTGCCAGCAGCTTAGGAGGCCTAGCACGGATAGAGACTGAAGCTTTCTTT. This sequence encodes CASSLGGLARIETEAFF.

CDR3 in DNA: TGCGCCAGCAGCTTGGAGATGGACACTGAAGCTTTCTTT. Translated, it gives CASSLEMDTEAFF. The rearrangement links TRBV5-1 to TRBJ1-1; D is uncertain. CDR1 is SGHRS and CDR2 is YFSETQ in the germline V gene. The CDR3 is 13 residues long. V dropped 0 bases and J dropped 3 bases, with 6 bases sitting between them.

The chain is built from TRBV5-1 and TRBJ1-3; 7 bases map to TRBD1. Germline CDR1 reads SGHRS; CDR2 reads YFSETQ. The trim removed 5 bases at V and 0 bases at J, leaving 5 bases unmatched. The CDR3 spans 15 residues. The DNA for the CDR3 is TGCGCCAGCAGACAGGACAGGCACTCTGGAAACACCATATATTTT. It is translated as CASRQDRHSGNTIYF.

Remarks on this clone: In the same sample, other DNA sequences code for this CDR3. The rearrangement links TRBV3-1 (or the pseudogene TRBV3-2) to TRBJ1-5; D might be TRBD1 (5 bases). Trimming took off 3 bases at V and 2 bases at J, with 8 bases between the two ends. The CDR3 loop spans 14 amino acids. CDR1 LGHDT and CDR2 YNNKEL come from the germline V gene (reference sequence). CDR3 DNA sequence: TGTGCCAGCAGCCACGGGACGGGCAATCAGCCCCAGCATTTT. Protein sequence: CASSHGTGNQPQHF.

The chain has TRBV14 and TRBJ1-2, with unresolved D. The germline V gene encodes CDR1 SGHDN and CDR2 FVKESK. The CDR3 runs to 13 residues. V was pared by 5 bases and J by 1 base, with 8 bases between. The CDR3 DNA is TGTGCCAGCAGCACAGATATTAACTATGGCTACACCTTC. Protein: CASSTDINYGYTF.

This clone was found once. The CDR3 region has the DNA TGTGCAAGTCGCGCAAGACTAGCGGGGGGTCCATACGAGCAGTACTTC. Amino acid sequence: CASRARLAGGPYEQYF. The chain is built from TRBV12-2 and TRBJ2-7; TRBD2 reflects the table's D call only, with no check against the DNA. TRBV12-2 is classified as a pseudogene. This CDR3 has 16 residues.

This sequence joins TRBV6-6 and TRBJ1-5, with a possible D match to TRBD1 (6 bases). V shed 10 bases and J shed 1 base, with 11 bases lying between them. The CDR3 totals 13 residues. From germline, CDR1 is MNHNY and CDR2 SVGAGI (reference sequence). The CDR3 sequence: CATGTLSNQPQHF. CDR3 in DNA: TGTGCCACCGGGACACTAAGCAATCAGCCCCAGCATTTT.

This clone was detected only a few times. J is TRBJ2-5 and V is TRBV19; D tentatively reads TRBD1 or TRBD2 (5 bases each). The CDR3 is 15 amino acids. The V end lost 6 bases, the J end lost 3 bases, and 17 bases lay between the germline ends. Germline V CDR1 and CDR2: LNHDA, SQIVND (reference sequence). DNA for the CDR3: TGTGCCAGTAGCCGATCTCCCGGGACGGAAGAGACCCAGTACTTC. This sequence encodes CASSRSPGTEETQYF.

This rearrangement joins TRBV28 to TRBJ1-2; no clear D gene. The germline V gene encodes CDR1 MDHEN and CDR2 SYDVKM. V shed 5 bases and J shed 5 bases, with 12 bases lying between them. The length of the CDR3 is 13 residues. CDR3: CASSLPPLYGYTF. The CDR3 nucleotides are TGTGCCAGCAGTCTTCCCCCCCTATATGGCTACACCTTC.

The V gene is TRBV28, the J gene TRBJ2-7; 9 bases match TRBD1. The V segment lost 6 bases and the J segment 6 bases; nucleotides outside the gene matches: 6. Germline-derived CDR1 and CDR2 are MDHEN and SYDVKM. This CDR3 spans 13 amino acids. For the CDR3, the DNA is TGTGCCAGCAGAAACAGGGGGCCGGGCGAGCAGTACTTC. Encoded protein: CASRNRGPGEQYF.

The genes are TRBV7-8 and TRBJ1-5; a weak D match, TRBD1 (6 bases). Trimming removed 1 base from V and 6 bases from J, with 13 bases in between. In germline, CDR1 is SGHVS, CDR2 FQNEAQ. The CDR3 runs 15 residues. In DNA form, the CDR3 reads TGTGCCAGCAGCTTAGTAGGGGGACGGGGTCAGCCCCAGCATTTT. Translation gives CASSLVGGRGQPQHF.

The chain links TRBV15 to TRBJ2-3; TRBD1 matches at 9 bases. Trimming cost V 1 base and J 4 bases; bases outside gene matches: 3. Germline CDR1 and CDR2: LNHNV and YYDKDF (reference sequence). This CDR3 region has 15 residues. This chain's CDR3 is CATSRGQGEADTQYF. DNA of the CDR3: TGTGCCACCAGCAGAGGACAGGGGGAAGCAGATACGCAGTATTTT.

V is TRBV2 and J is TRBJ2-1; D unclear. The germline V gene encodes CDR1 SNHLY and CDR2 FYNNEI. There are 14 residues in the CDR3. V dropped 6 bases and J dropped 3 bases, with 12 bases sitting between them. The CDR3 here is CASRTNSGYNEQFF. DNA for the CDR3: TGTGCCAGCAGAACCAACTCGGGCTACAATGAGCAGTTCTTC. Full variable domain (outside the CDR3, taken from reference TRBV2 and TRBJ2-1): EPEVTQTPSHQVTQMGQEVILRCVPISNHLYFYWYRQILGQKVEFLVSFYNNEISEKSEIFDDQFSVERPDGSNFTLKIRSTKLEDSAMYFCASRTNSGYNEQFFGPGTRLTVL.

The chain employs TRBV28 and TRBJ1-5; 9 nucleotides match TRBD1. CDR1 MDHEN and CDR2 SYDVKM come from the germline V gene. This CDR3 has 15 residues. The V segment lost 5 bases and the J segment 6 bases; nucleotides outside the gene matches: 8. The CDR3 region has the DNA TGTGCCAGCAGTCGTCCACAGGGGGCCGTTCAGCCCCAGCATTTT. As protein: CASSRPQGAVQPQHF.